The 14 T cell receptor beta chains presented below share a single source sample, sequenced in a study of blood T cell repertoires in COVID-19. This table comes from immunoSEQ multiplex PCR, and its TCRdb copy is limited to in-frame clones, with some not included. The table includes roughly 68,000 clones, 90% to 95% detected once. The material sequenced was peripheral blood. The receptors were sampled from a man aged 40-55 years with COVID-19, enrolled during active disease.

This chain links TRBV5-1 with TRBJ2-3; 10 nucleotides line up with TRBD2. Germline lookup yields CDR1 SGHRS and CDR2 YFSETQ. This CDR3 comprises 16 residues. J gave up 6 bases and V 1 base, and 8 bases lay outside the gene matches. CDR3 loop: CASSLPLAGERDTQYF. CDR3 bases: TGCGCCAGCAGCTTGCCGCTAGCGGGGGAGAGGGATACGCAGTATTTT.

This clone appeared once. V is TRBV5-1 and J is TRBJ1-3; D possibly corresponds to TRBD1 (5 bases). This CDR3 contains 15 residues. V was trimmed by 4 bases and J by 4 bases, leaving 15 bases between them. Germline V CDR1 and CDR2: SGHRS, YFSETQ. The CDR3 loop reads CASSPSGISGNTIYF. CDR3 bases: TGCGCCAGCAGCCCTTCAGGGATCTCCGGAAACACCATATATTTT.

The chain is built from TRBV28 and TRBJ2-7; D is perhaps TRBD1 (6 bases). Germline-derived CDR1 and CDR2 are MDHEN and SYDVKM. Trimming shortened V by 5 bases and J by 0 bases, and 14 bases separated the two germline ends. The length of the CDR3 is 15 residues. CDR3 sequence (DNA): TGTGCCAGCAGTACCACAGGGTCGAGCTCCTACGAGCAGTACTTC. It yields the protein CASSTTGSSSYEQYF.

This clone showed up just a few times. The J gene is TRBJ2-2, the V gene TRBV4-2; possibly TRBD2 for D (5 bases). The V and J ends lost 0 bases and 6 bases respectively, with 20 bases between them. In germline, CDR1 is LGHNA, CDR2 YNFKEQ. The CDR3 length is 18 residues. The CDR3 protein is CASSQEVGDLTKAGELFF. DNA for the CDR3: TGTGCCAGCAGCCAAGAGGTCGGGGATCTAACGAAGGCCGGGGAGCTGTTTTTT.

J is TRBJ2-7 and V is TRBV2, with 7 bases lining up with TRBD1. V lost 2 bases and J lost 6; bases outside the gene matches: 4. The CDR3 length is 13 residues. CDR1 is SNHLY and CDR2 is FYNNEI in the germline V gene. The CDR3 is CASSEQGVGEQYF. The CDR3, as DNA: TGTGCCAGCAGTGAACAGGGGGTGGGCGAGCAGTACTTC.

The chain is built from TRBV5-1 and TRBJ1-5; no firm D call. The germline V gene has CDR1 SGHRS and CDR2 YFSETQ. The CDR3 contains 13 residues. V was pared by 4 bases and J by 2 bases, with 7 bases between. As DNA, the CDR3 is TGCGCCAGCAGCCTGGCCGGCAATCAGCCCCAGCATTTT. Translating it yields CASSLAGNQPQHF.

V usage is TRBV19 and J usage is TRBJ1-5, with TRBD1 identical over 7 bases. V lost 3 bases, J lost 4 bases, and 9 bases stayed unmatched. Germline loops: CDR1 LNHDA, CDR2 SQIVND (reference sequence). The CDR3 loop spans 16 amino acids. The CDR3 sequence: CASSMSPRGFNQPQHF. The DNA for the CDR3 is TGTGCCAGTAGTATGAGCCCCAGGGGGTTTAATCAGCCCCAGCATTTT. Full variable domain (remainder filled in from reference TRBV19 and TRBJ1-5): DGGITQSPKYLFRKEGQNVTLSCEQNLNHDAMYWYRQDPGQGLRLIYYSQIVNDFQKGDIAEGYSVSREKKESFPLTVTSAQKNPTAFYLCASSMSPRGFNQPQHFGDGTRLSIL.

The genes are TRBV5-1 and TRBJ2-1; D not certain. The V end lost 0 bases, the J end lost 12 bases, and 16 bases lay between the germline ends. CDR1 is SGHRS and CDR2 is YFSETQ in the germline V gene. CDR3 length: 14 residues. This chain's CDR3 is CASSLGGPDDGQFF. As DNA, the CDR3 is TGCGCCAGCAGCTTGGGTGGCCCCGATGATGGGCAGTTCTTC.

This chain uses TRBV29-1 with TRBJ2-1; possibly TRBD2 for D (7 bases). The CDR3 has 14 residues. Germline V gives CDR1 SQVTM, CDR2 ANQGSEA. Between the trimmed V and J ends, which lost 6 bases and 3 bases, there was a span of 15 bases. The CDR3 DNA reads TGCAGCGTGGATGGGGGGGCGAGCTACAATGAGCAGTTCTTC. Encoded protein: CSVDGGASYNEQFF.

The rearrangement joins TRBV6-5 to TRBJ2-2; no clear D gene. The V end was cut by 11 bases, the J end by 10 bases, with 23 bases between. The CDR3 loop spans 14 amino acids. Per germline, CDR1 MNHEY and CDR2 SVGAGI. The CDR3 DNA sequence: TGTGCCTACAGAGCTACCGGAACACCGGAGGAGCTGTTTTTT. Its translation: CAYRATGTPEELFF.

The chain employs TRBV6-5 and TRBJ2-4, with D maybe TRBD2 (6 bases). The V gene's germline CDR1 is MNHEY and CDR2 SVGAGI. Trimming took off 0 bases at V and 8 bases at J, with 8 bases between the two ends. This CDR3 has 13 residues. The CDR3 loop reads CASSYSGEDIQYF. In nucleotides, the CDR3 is TGTGCCAGCAGTTACTCAGGGGAGGACATTCAGTACTTC.

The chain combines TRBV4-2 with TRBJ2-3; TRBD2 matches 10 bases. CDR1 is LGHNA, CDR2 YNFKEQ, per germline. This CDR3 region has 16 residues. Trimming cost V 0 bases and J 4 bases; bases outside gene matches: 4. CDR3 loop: CASSQDPAGGPDTQYF. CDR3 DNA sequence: TGTGCCAGCAGCCAAGATCCAGCGGGGGGGCCAGATACGCAGTATTTT.

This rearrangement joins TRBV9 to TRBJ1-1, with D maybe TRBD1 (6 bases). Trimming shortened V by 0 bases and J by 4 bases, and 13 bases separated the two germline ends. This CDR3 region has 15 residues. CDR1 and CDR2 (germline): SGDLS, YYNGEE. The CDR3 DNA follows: TGTGCCAGCAGCGTAGCCCCCACCAGGGGCACTGAAGCTTTCTTT. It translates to CASSVAPTRGTEAFF. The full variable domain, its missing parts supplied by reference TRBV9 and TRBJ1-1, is DSGVTQTPKHLITATGQRVTLRCSPRSGDLSVYWYQQSLDQGLQFLIQYYNGEERAKGNILERFSAQQFPDLHSELNLSSLELGDSALYFCASSVAPTRGTEAFFGQGTRLTVV.

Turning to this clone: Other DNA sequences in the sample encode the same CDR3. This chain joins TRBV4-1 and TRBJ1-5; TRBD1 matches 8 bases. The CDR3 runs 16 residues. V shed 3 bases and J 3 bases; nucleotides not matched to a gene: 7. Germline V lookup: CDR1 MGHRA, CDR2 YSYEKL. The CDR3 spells CASSHPDRGNNQPQHF. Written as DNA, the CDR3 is TGCGCCAGCAGCCACCCAGACAGGGGAAACAATCAGCCCCAGCATTTT.